This T cell receptor beta chain was sequenced in a study of PD-1 and CTLA-4 blockade in melanoma. Germline CDR1 is MNHEY and CDR2 is SVGAGI. Losses at the gene ends were 6 bases for V and 4 bases for J; bases not matched to a gene: 6. The CDR3 length is 13 residues. Sequenced by immunoSEQ multiplex PCR; TCRdb stores in-frame clones only, minus some. Altogether approximately 33,000 clones are present, roughly 90% being singletons, with the ten largest covering approximately 8.6%. The TCR comes from a human donor with melanoma. This sequence joins TRBV6-5 and TRBJ2-7; 7 nucleotides line up with TRBD1. This specimen consisted of CD8+ T cells from peripheral blood, obtained from a patient given anti-PD-1 treatment. CDR3 DNA: TGTGCCAGCAGCACGGGACAGACGTACGAGCAGTACTTC. It translates to CASSTGQTYEQYF.